This T cell receptor (beta chain) appears in the sequencing data of a study of T-cell memory formation after mild COVID-19. Study-level background: TCR clusters were mostly donor specific.

General observations from the study: Clones that shrank (day 15 to 85) were balanced CD4/CD8, whereas later expanders leaned CD4+. In pre-infection memory, a portion of responding clones appeared, which suggested that cross-reactive memory joined. CD4+ contracting clones were mainly CM and EM; CD8+ ones, EMRA.

TCRdb re-called the 5' RACE reads through MiXCR, storing one row per CDR3 protein. In the table there are roughly 89,000 distinct CDR3 sequences, about 14% of which are singletons. On this clonotype: The antigen is undetermined. Because it lacks the conserved phenylalanine or tryptophan at the end, this CDR3 is likely a read error.

V lost 5 bases and J 2 bases, leaving 16 bases between the germline ends. Germline values: CDR1 SEHNR, CDR2 FQNEAQ (reference sequence). CDR3 size: 15 residues. Sequencing was done on a sample of PBMCs or a T cell subset sorted from them (not recorded which). The gene calls are TRBV7-9 and TRBJ2-7; no definite D call. The TCR sequence derives from a man between 18 and 35 years old who had mild COVID-19 (a few samples of this study predate the infection). Cell type and time point are not known. The CDR3 bases are TGTGCCAGCAGCCTCGTCTCGGACGGACCCTACGAGCAGTACTTA. Translated, it gives CASSLVSDGPYEQYL.